The 15 T cell receptor beta chains reported below all come from one sample, sequenced in a study of blood T cell repertoires in COVID-19. This table comes from immunoSEQ multiplex PCR, and its TCRdb copy is limited to in-frame clones, with some not included. Here the sample spans around 390,000 clones, approximately 87% being singletons. The sequenced sample consisted of PBMCs or T cells enriched from blood (not recorded which). The receptors shown here come from a woman in her forties or fifties who had recovered from COVID-19.

V gene TRBV7-9 combines with J gene TRBJ2-5; D call uncertain. V lost 4 bases and J lost 5, with 14 bases in between. The CDR3 length is 14 residues. Per germline, CDR1 SEHNR and CDR2 FQNEAQ (reference sequence). The CDR3 region is CASSSTGSWETQYF. The CDR3, as DNA: TGTGCCAGCAGCTCAACCGGGTCGTGGGAGACCCAGTACTTC.

The V gene is TRBV7-2, the J gene TRBJ2-3; maybe TRBD1 (6 bases). V was clipped by 5 bases and J by 6 bases, with 9 bases between them. Germline V gene sequence: CDR1 SGHTA, CDR2 FQGNSA. The CDR3 runs 12 residues. The CDR3 region is CASSATGDTQYF. CDR3 in DNA: TGTGCCAGCAGCGCCACAGGGGATACGCAGTATTTT.

The rearrangement links TRBV6-1 to TRBJ1-2; 7 bases line up with TRBD1. This CDR3 spans 14 amino acids. The germline CDR1 and CDR2 sequences are MNHNS and SASEGT. Unmatched junction bases numbered 5, after V lost 3 bases and J lost 4 bases. The CDR3 protein is CASSDGGQPYGYTF. The DNA for the CDR3 is TGTGCCAGCAGTGATGGGGGACAGCCCTATGGCTACACCTTC.

This chain connects TRBV7-2 to TRBJ1-2; a possible D gene is TRBD1 (5 bases). CDR1 is SGHTA, CDR2 FQGNSA, per germline. The CDR3 has 14 residues. The ends were cut back, 7 bases at V and 0 bases at J, with 12 bases in the middle. The CDR3 region is CASTRGGTNYGYTF. The CDR3 DNA follows: TGTGCCAGCACCCGCGGGGGGACTAACTATGGCTACACCTTC. Full variable domain (outside the CDR3, taken from reference TRBV7-2 and TRBJ1-2): GAGVSQSPSNKVTEKGKDVELRCDPISGHTALYWYRQSLGQGLEFLIYFQGNSAPDKSGLPSDRFSAERTGGSVSTLTIQRTQQEDSAVYLCASTRGGTNYGYTFGSGTRLTVV.

J is TRBJ1-1 and V is TRBV5-1; D remains ambiguous. This CDR3 comprises 16 residues. The V gene lost 0 bases and the J gene lost 3 bases, with 15 bases spanning the gap. Germline CDR1 reads SGHRS; CDR2 reads YFSETQ. The CDR3 loop reads CASSLGETLRHTEAFF. The CDR3 nucleotides read TGCGCCAGCAGCTTGGGCGAGACGCTGAGGCACACTGAAGCTTTCTTT.

The CDR3: CASSSGGYTEAFF. The CDR3 DNA sequence: TGTGCCAGCAGTTCAGGAGGTTACACTGAAGCTTTCTTT. The chain uses TRBV28 and TRBJ1-1, with D unclear. The V end lost 4 bases, the J end lost 3 bases, and 9 bases lay between the germline ends. CDR1 is MDHEN, CDR2 SYDVKM, per germline. This CDR3 spans 13 amino acids.

In DNA, the CDR3 is TGTGCCAGCAGACCCGGGACAGCGGGGGGCAGCTATGGCTACACCTTC. Encoded protein: CASRPGTAGGSYGYTF. J is TRBJ1-2 and V is TRBV28; 7 nucleotides align to TRBD1. Losses at the gene ends were 6 bases for V and 4 bases for J; bases not matched to a gene: 14. CDR3 length: 16 residues. CDR1 MDHEN and CDR2 SYDVKM come from the germline V gene.

There are a few counts of this clone. The genes are TRBV19 and TRBJ2-7, with 9 bases fitting TRBD1. V trimming: 5 bases; J trimming: 4 bases; junction bases outside the gene matches: 12. Germline V gene data show CDR1 as LNHDA and CDR2 as SQIVND (reference sequence). The length of the CDR3 is 16 residues. This CDR3 is CASSGVTGGAVYEQYF. For the CDR3, the DNA is TGTGCCAGTAGTGGGGTTACAGGGGGCGCCGTATACGAGCAGTACTTC.

CDR3 nucleotide sequence: TGTGCCAGCTCACCACCGGGGAGGTACGGGTACGAGCAGTACTTC. This gives the protein CASSPPGRYGYEQYF. The chain has TRBV18 and TRBJ2-7; D is perhaps TRBD2 (6 bases). CDR1 and CDR2 (germline): KGHSH, LQKENI. Trimming removed 0 bases at V and 4 bases at J, with 13 bases between. This CDR3 comprises 15 residues.

The chain couples TRBV7-9 to TRBJ1-2; maybe TRBD1 (6 bases). The V end lost 6 bases, the J end lost 2 bases, and 13 bases lay between the germline ends. Germline V gene data show CDR1 as SEHNR and CDR2 as FQNEAQ (reference sequence). This CDR3 is 14 amino acids long. The CDR3 here is CASSYNRENYGYTF. The CDR3 coding sequence is TGTGCCAGCAGTTATAACAGGGAAAACTATGGCTACACCTTC.

V and J are TRBV7-9 and TRBJ2-7; D is perhaps TRBD1 (6 bases). Between the trimmed V and J ends, which lost 5 bases and 2 bases, there was a span of 13 bases. CDR1 is SEHNR and CDR2 is FQNEAQ in the germline V gene (reference sequence). CDR3 length: 14 amino acids. Here the CDR3 reads CASSVGGRTYEQYF. The CDR3 bases are TGTGCCAGCAGCGTTGGGGGCCGAACCTACGAGCAGTACTTC.

This clone was seen just once. The chain combines TRBV29-1 with TRBJ1-2; 7 nucleotides align to TRBD1. The V gene end was trimmed by 5 bases and the J gene end by 4 bases; junction bases not matched to a gene: 7. The CDR3 covers 13 residues. CDR1 and CDR2 (germline): SQVTM, ANQGSEA. The chain's CDR3 is CSVIHRGIYGYTF. Here the CDR3 DNA reads TGCAGCGTTATTCACAGGGGAATCTATGGCTACACCTTC.

Only one count was recorded for this clone. This chain links TRBV28 with TRBJ2-7; D possibly corresponds to TRBD1 (6 bases). With 8 bases removed from V and 2 bases from J, the gap between germline ends came to 16 bases. Germline-derived CDR1 and CDR2 are MDHEN and SYDVKM. This CDR3 has 14 residues. The CDR3: CASGGPDSPYEQYF. Written as DNA, the CDR3 is TGTGCCAGCGGTGGTCCGGACAGTCCCTACGAGCAGTACTTC.

This rearrangement joins TRBV2 to TRBJ1-3, with D hard to call. The CDR3 has 12 residues. Germline V gives CDR1 SNHLY, CDR2 FYNNEI. V lost 6 bases and J 4 bases, leaving 7 bases between the germline ends. CDR3 coding DNA: TGTGCCAGCAGGTTTCGGGGAAACACCATATATTTT. Translation: CASRFRGNTIYF.

This clone appeared once. V is TRBV5-6 and J is TRBJ2-1; TRBD2 might be the D (7 bases). This CDR3 is 15 amino acids long. Germline CDR1 is SGHDT and CDR2 is YYEEEE. The V gene lost 2 bases and the J gene lost 4 bases, with 13 bases spanning the gap. The CDR3 loop is CASSLRGAFYNEQFF. The CDR3 nucleotides read TGTGCCAGCAGCTTACGGGGGGCGTTTTACAATGAGCAGTTCTTC. The full variable domain, rest sourced from reference TRBV5-6 and TRBJ2-1, is DAGVTQSPTHLIKTRGQQVTLRCSPKSGHDTVSWYQQALGQGPQFIFQYYEEEERQRGNFPDRFSGHQFPNYSSELNVNALLLGDSALYLCASSLRGAFYNEQFFGPGTRLTVL.